The 22 T cell receptor beta chains below were found in one sample sequenced in a study of vaccination and CD4 T cells after COVID-19. Sequencing of DNA taken from cultured CD4+ T cells relied on the Oncomine TCR Beta short-read assay. From the PCR reads, TCRdb called clonotypes with MiXCR, one entry per CDR3 protein. The repertoire consists of 25,000 to 30,000 distinct CDR3 sequences, with about 50% occurring once and the leading ten covering 28%. Antigens of these TCRs are unknown. This sample's treatment: 10-day PBMC culture with coronavirus spike peptide pools or control peptides (ViraFEST assay). The source was CD4+ T cells from blood, cultured in vitro, collected before SARS-CoV-2 vaccination. Every receptor here comes from a human donor who received a COVID-19 vaccine.

This clonotype was observed once. The V and J genes are TRBV5-1 and TRBJ2-7; 9 bases are shared with TRBD2. The CDR3 is 15 amino acids. Germline CDR1 is SGHRS and CDR2 is YFSETQ. V trimming: 0 bases; J trimming: 4 bases; junction bases outside the gene matches: 5. The CDR3 nucleotides are TGCGCCAGCAGCTTGGTATCTAGCGGGGAATACGAGCAGTACTTC. It specifies CASSLVSSGEYEQYF. Supplemented by reference TRBV5-1 and TRBJ2-7, the full variable domain reads KAGVTQTPRYLIKTRGQQVTLSCSPISGHRSVSWYQQTPGQGLQFLFEYFSETQRNKGNFPGRFSGRQFSNSRSEMNVSTLELGDSALYLCASSLVSSGEYEQYFGPGTRLTVT.

The CDR3 coding sequence is TGTGCCAGCACCAAGGACCAGGGAACTGAAGCTTTCTTT. Its translation is CASTKDQGTEAFF. The chain carries TRBV2 and TRBJ1-1; D is perhaps TRBD1 (5 bases). The CDR3 sequence is 13 residues long. The germline gives CDR1 SNHLY, CDR2 FYNNEI. The ends were cut back, 7 bases at V and 5 bases at J, with 14 bases in the middle. Full variable domain (remainder filled in from reference TRBV2 and TRBJ1-1): EPEVTQTPSHQVTQMGQEVILRCVPISNHLYFYWYRQILGQKVEFLVSFYNNEISEKSEIFDDQFSVERPDGSNFTLKIRSTKLEDSAMYFCASTKDQGTEAFFGQGTRLTVV.

This clonotype is labeled as medium-sized (0.01 to 0.1%). The V and J genes are TRBV27 and TRBJ1-1; D is unresolved. CDR1 is MNHEY, CDR2 SMNVEV, per germline (reference sequence). This CDR3 comprises 13 residues. V was trimmed by 5 bases and J by 1 base, leaving 8 bases between them. The CDR3 bases are TGTGCCAGCAGTCTAACCAAGAACACTGAAGCTTTCTTT. Its protein is CASSLTKNTEAFF.

The chain combines TRBV25-1 with TRBJ1-6; weak D call: TRBD1 (6 bases). V gave up 6 bases and J gave up 9 bases, with 12 bases separating them. Germline CDR1 reads MGHDK; CDR2 reads SYGVNS. This CDR3 is 13 amino acids long. This chain's CDR3 is CASSDRTTSPLHF. The DNA of the CDR3 is TGTGCCAGCAGCGACAGGACTACTTCACCCCTCCACTTT.

The chain employs TRBV6-1 and TRBJ2-7, with 7 bases fitting TRBD2. The CDR3 has 15 amino acids. The V gene end was trimmed by 5 bases and the J gene end by 1 base; junction bases not matched to a gene: 8. CDR1 MNHNS and CDR2 SASEGT come from the germline V gene. The CDR3 DNA is TGTGCCAGCAGTCGCATTCCGGGACTATCCTACGAGCAGTACTTC. Amino acids: CASSRIPGLSYEQYF.

The chain is built from TRBV5-1 and TRBJ2-5; 9 bases fit TRBD2. The germline CDR1 and CDR2 sequences are SGHRS and YFSETQ. Trimming cost V 5 bases and J 1 base; bases outside gene matches: 6. The CDR3 length is 15 residues. CDR3 bases: TGCGCCAGCAGGATTAGCGGGGGAGGCCAAGAGACCCAGTACTTC. This codes for CASRISGGGQETQYF.

The chain carries TRBV21-1 and TRBJ2-7; no check of the table's D call, TRBD1, against the DNA was made. TRBV21-1 is described as a pseudogene. The CDR3 has 14 amino acids. CDR3: CASSNKGRGYEQYF. CDR3 bases: TGTGCCAGCAGCAATAAGGGCAGGGGCTACGAGCAGTACTTC.

The chain uses TRBV24-1 and TRBJ2-2; D tentatively reads TRBD1 or TRBD2 (6 bases each). This CDR3 contains 17 residues. V dropped 0 bases and J dropped 2 bases, with 12 bases sitting between them. Looked up from germline, CDR1 is KGHDR and CDR2 is SFDVKD. CDR3 residues: CATSDLGGQLNTGELFF. CDR3 sequence (DNA): TGTGCCACCAGTGATTTGGGGGGGCAGCTAAACACCGGGGAGCTGTTTTTT.

This rearrangement joins TRBV20-1 to TRBJ1-1, with a possible D match to TRBD1 (6 bases). Germline-derived CDR1 and CDR2 are DFQATT and SNEGSKA (reference sequence). The CDR3 totals 14 residues. This CDR3 is CSVRGGAQNTEAFF. CDR3 sequence (DNA): TGCAGCGTTCGCGGGGGGGCGCAGAACACTGAAGCTTTCTTT.

V and J are TRBV12-3 or TRBV12-4 and TRBJ1-1; a weak D match, TRBD1 (5 bases). The CDR3 sequence is 15 residues long. Trimming pared 3 bases from V and 5 bases from J, leaving 16 bases between. The CDR3 DNA reads TGTGCCAGCAGTTTCCGGAGACTGGGGGGAACTGAAGCTTTCTTT. It codes for CASSFRRLGGTEAFF.

This clonotype was detected a few times. The chain couples TRBV6-1 to TRBJ1-5, with a tentative D call TRBD1 (5 bases). The germline CDR1 and CDR2 sequences are MNHNS and SASEGT. Trimming took off 4 bases at V and 4 bases at J, with 11 bases between the two ends. The CDR3 runs to 14 residues. CDR3 in DNA: TGTGCCAGCAGTGTCCGGGACCTTAATCAGCCCCAGCATTTT. It codes for CASSVRDLNQPQHF.

V is TRBV27 and J is TRBJ1-2; perhaps TRBD1 as D (6 bases). CDR1 MNHEY and CDR2 SMNVEV come from the germline V gene (reference sequence). The germline V and J ends were trimmed by 3 bases and 7 bases, with 15 bases remaining between them. This CDR3 spans 14 amino acids. DNA for the CDR3: TGTGCCAGCAGTTTTCAGGTCGGGGGGCTTGGCTACACCTTC. It encodes CASSFQVGGLGYTF.

V usage is TRBV25-1 and J usage is TRBJ2-3; D not certain. The germline gives CDR1 MGHDK, CDR2 SYGVNS. CDR3 length: 14 residues. The ends were cut back, 2 bases at V and 0 bases at J, with 6 bases in the middle. The CDR3 sequence: CASSERRSTDTQYF. The CDR3 DNA reads TGTGCCAGCAGTGAAAGAAGGAGCACAGATACGCAGTATTTT.

The chain uses TRBV2 and TRBJ2-5; no clear D. V lost 5 bases to trimming and J lost 5 bases, with 12 bases between them. CDR3 length equals 13 residues. CDR1 and CDR2 from the germline V gene are SNHLY and FYNNEI. Here the CDR3 reads CASSPRWSETQYF. CDR3 sequence (DNA): TGTGCCAGCAGTCCACGCTGGTCGGAGACCCAGTACTTC.

This clonotype has a handful of counts. The rearrangement uses TRBV12-3 or TRBV12-4 and TRBJ2-1; D tentatively reads TRBD1 or TRBD2 (5 bases each). Trimming stripped 5 bases from V and 8 bases from J, with 19 bases between. The CDR3 runs 15 residues. DNA for the CDR3: TGTGCCAGCAGTCCGACTATTCCAGGGCGGGATGAGCAGTTCTTC. It is translated as CASSPTIPGRDEQFF.

In its sample, this clonotype was seen a few times. J is TRBJ1-1 and V is TRBV7-2, with D tentatively TRBD1 (6 bases). The CDR3 extends over 15 amino acids. V was cut by 1 base and J by 1 base, with 10 bases left in between. Per germline, CDR1 SGHTA and CDR2 FQGNSA. The CDR3 sequence: CASSLGGGQNTEAFF. The CDR3 coding sequence is TGTGCCAGCAGCTTAGGAGGGGGGCAGAACACTGAAGCTTTCTTT. Combining the CDR3 with reference TRBV7-2 and TRBJ1-1 gives the whole variable domain GAGVSQSPSNKVTEKGKDVELRCDPISGHTALYWYRQSLGQGLEFLIYFQGNSAPDKSGLPSDRFSAERTGGSVSTLTIQRTQQEDSAVYLCASSLGGGQNTEAFFGQGTRLTVV.

The chain uses TRBV7-8 and TRBJ1-6; a possible D gene is TRBD1 (6 bases). The CDR3 is 18 residues long. The germline V and J ends were trimmed by 5 bases and 7 bases, with 24 bases remaining between them. Germline values: CDR1 SGHVS, CDR2 FQNEAQ. The CDR3 coding sequence is TGTGCCAGCAGCACAAGCGCGACAGGCAGAGCGCTAAATTCACCCCTCCACTTT. Translating it yields CASSTSATGRALNSPLHF.

A few counts support this clonotype. V usage is TRBV27 and J usage is TRBJ1-5, with TRBD1 identical over 10 bases. Trimming took 7 bases from V and 0 from J; bases not matched to a gene: 15. Looked up from germline, CDR1 is MNHEY and CDR2 is SMNVEV (reference sequence). The CDR3 loop spans 19 amino acids. The CDR3 sequence is CASIRSRDRGKDSNQPQHF. The CDR3 DNA sequence: TGTGCCAGCATTAGATCCAGGGACAGGGGAAAAGATAGCAATCAGCCCCAGCATTTT.

This chain joins TRBV20-1 and TRBJ2-3; D tentatively reads TRBD1 or TRBD2 (6 bases each). Trimming cost V 8 bases and J 2 bases, with 14 bases left between them. This CDR3 region has 13 residues. Germline CDR1 reads DFQATT; CDR2 reads SNEGSKA (reference sequence). This CDR3 reads CSFIGGVTDTQYF. Written as DNA, the CDR3 is TGCAGTTTTATCGGGGGCGTCACAGATACGCAGTATTTT.

The rearrangement uses TRBV6-1 and TRBJ2-7; TRBD2 matches 8 bases. This CDR3 is built from 18 residues. V lost 1 base and J lost 3; bases outside the gene matches: 14. The germline gives CDR1 MNHNS, CDR2 SASEGT. The DNA for the CDR3 is TGTGCCAGCAGTGAAGGGAAACTAGCGGCGCTAACTGACTACGAGCAGTACTTC. Encoded protein: CASSEGKLAALTDYEQYF.

The chain carries TRBV18 and TRBJ2-3; 7 bases line up with TRBD2. After removal of 2 bases from V and 6 bases from J, the junction contained 2 bases not matched to a gene. Germline V CDR1 and CDR2: KGHSH, LQKENI. The CDR3 has 13 amino acids. CDR3 in amino acids: CASSPSGGDTQYF. CDR3 bases: TGTGCCAGCTCACCATCGGGGGGTGATACGCAGTATTTT.

The chain links TRBV6-5 to TRBJ2-2; the D is unclear. The CDR3 loop spans 17 amino acids. Per germline, CDR1 MNHEY and CDR2 SVGAGI. Deletions cut 0 bases from V and 2 bases from J, with 13 bases between. The CDR3 reads CASSYSIQDGNTGELFF. In DNA, the CDR3 is TGTGCCAGCAGTTACTCCATACAAGATGGCAACACCGGGGAGCTGTTTTTT.